A selection of T cell receptor beta chains follows, all from one sample in a study of blood T cell repertoires in COVID-19. Sequencing used immunoSEQ multiplex PCR; TCRdb keeps in-frame clones, though not all of them. The sample contains hundreds of thousands of clones, about 80% of which appear only once. The sequenced sample was peripheral blood. The source of these receptors is an elderly woman with acute or convalescent COVID-19. The CDR3 runs from the conserved cysteine through the conserved F or W. The order of the fields is D gene, clone size, J gene, V gene, CDR3 DNA, CDR3 protein. The D gene is left open where the match is weak. Not all rows give a size; the values are once, few, many and, for expanded clones, a class.

D gene: .
clone size: few
J gene: TRBJ2-3
V gene: TRBV5-6
CDR3 DNA: TGTGCCAGCAGCTGGGACTTTACAGATACGCAGTATTTT
CDR3 protein: CASSWDFTDTQYF

D gene: TRBD2
clone size: .
J gene: TRBJ2-5
V gene: TRBV2
CDR3 DNA: TGTGCCAGCAGTGATCCAGCGGGAGACCAAGAGACCCAGTACTTC
CDR3 protein: CASSDPAGDQETQYF

D gene: TRBD2
clone size: .
J gene: TRBJ2-1
V gene: TRBV24-1
CDR3 DNA: TGTGCCACCAGTGATGCTACCGGGACTAGCGGTACCTACAATGAGCAGTTCTTC
CDR3 protein: CATSDATGTSGTYNEQFF

D gene: TRBD2
clone size: .
J gene: TRBJ2-7
V gene: TRBV5-5
CDR3 DNA: TGTGCCAGCAGCGCGTCCGGGACTAGCTCCTTC
CDR3 protein: CASSASGTSSF

D gene: TRBD2
clone size: .
J gene: TRBJ2-5
V gene: TRBV28
CDR3 DNA: TGTGCCAGCAGTTTTGGGGCTAGCGGCCCCCAAGAGACCCAGTACTTC
CDR3 protein: CASSFGASGPQETQYF

D gene: .
clone size: .
J gene: TRBJ1-4
V gene: TRBV3-1/TRBV3-2
CDR3 DNA: TGTGCCAGCAGCTTACAGATACTCGTACCTAATGAAAAACTGTTTTTT
CDR3 protein: CASSLQILVPNEKLFF

D gene: .
clone size: .
J gene: TRBJ1-1
V gene: TRBV2
CDR3 DNA: TGTGCCAGCAGCTATGGGGCAGAAGCTTTCTTT
CDR3 protein: CASSYGAEAFF

D gene: .
clone size: .
J gene: TRBJ1-2
V gene: TRBV28
CDR3 DNA: TGTGCCAGCAGATCCTGGTCCACCGGGGTGCCACGAAACTATGGCTACACCTTC
CDR3 protein: CASRSWSTGVPRNYGYTF

D gene: .
clone size: .
J gene: TRBJ2-7
V gene: TRBV19
CDR3 DNA: TGTGCCAGTAGTACCGCCCATGGAGGGGACGAGCAGTACTTC
CDR3 protein: CASSTAHGGDEQYF

D gene: .
clone size: .
J gene: TRBJ1-4
V gene: TRBV6-5
CDR3 DNA: TGTGCCAGCACGGGGATCACAACTAATGAAAAACTGTTTTTT
CDR3 protein: CASTGITTNEKLFF

D gene: .
clone size: .
J gene: TRBJ1-2
V gene: TRBV12-3/TRBV12-4
CDR3 DNA: TGTGCCAGCAGTTTGGTCAGGGGCTATGGCTACACCTTC
CDR3 protein: CASSLVRGYGYTF

D gene: .
clone size: .
J gene: TRBJ2-7
V gene: TRBV7-2
CDR3 DNA: TGTGCCAGCAGCTCCGAAGGGGGCTACGAGCAGTACTTC
CDR3 protein: CASSSEGGYEQYF

D gene: .
clone size: .
J gene: TRBJ2-1
V gene: TRBV6-5
CDR3 DNA: TGTGCCAGCAGACCCGAGGGTAGCTCCTACAATGAGCAGTTCTTC
CDR3 protein: CASRPEGSSYNEQFF

D gene: .
clone size: .
J gene: TRBJ2-5
V gene: TRBV4-1
CDR3 DNA: TGCGCCAGCAGCCAAGATTTGGAGACACCCCGGGGGGAGACCCAGTACTTC
CDR3 protein: CASSQDLETPRGETQYF

D gene: TRBD1
clone size: .
J gene: TRBJ1-2
V gene: TRBV19
CDR3 DNA: TGTGCCAGTAGCGACAGGGGTTCCTATGGCTACACCTTC
CDR3 protein: CASSDRGSYGYTF

D gene: .
clone size: .
J gene: TRBJ1-2
V gene: TRBV30
CDR3 DNA: TGTGCCTGGAGTGTGGCAGGGCTCTATGGCTACACCTTC
CDR3 protein: CAWSVAGLYGYTF

D gene: TRBD1
clone size: few
J gene: TRBJ1-4
V gene: TRBV5-4
CDR3 DNA: TGTGCCAGCAGCTTCGGGACAGGGGGTAATAATGAAAAACTGTTTTTT
CDR3 protein: CASSFGTGGNNEKLFF

D gene: .
clone size: .
J gene: TRBJ1-2
V gene: TRBV25-1
CDR3 DNA: TGTGCCAGCAGTGACTCAACAGTCCTCTATGGCTACACCTTC
CDR3 protein: CASSDSTVLYGYTF

D gene: .
clone size: few
J gene: TRBJ1-2
V gene: TRBV7-2
CDR3 DNA: TGTGCCAGCAGCCAGGGGCAATCGGGCACCTTC
CDR3 protein: CASSQGQSGTF

D gene: TRBD1
clone size: few
J gene: TRBJ1-5
V gene: TRBV4-1
CDR3 DNA: TGCGCCAGCAGCCAAACTGGACAGGGAAATCAGCCCCAGCATTTT
CDR3 protein: CASSQTGQGNQPQHF

D gene: TRBD2
clone size: .
J gene: TRBJ2-5
V gene: TRBV15
CDR3 DNA: TGTGCCACCAGCTGGACCCTTAGCGGGGGCCACCAAGAGACCCAGTACTTC
CDR3 protein: CATSWTLSGGHQETQYF

D gene: TRBD1
clone size: few
J gene: TRBJ1-1
V gene: TRBV7-9
CDR3 DNA: TGTGCCAGCAGGCGTAGGAGGACAGGGGGTTTGAACACTGAAGCTTTCTTT
CDR3 protein: CASRRRRTGGLNTEAFF

D gene: .
clone size: .
J gene: TRBJ2-5
V gene: TRBV5-6
CDR3 DNA: TGTGCCAGCAGCTTGACAACCGGGACTCTTAAAGAGACCCAGTACTTC
CDR3 protein: CASSLTTGTLKETQYF

D gene: .
clone size: .
J gene: TRBJ2-2
V gene: TRBV9
CDR3 DNA: TGTGCCAGCAGCCCCCAACCGGCGAACACCGGGGAGCTGTTTTTT
CDR3 protein: CASSPQPANTGELFF

D gene: TRBD2
clone size: .
J gene: TRBJ2-7
V gene: TRBV27
CDR3 DNA: TGTGCCAGCAGTGTAACTAGCGGGAGTGACGAGCAGTACTTC
CDR3 protein: CASSVTSGSDEQYF

D gene: TRBD2
clone size: .
J gene: TRBJ2-7
V gene: TRBV18
CDR3 DNA: TGTGCCAGCTCACCGCGGCTAGCGGGATCGGAGCAGTACTTC
CDR3 protein: CASSPRLAGSEQYF

D gene: .
clone size: few
J gene: TRBJ1-6
V gene: TRBV6-6
CDR3 DNA: TGTGCCAGCAGTCGACCGGGCAGGGTAGGGGCTAGATCACCCCTCCACTTT
CDR3 protein: CASSRPGRVGARSPLHF

D gene: TRBD1
clone size: few
J gene: TRBJ1-2
V gene: TRBV18
CDR3 DNA: TGTGCCAGCTCACCAGAGGACAGGGTCGGTCTCTATGGCTACACCTTC
CDR3 protein: CASSPEDRVGLYGYTF

D gene: .
clone size: .
J gene: TRBJ2-1
V gene: TRBV18
CDR3 DNA: TGTGCCAGCTCGCAGACCACAGACTACAATGAGCAGTTCTTC
CDR3 protein: CASSQTTDYNEQFF

D gene: .
clone size: .
J gene: TRBJ1-2
V gene: TRBV7-2
CDR3 DNA: TGTGCCAGCAGCTTAGTGGGCAGGGCTGGCTACACCTTC
CDR3 protein: CASSLVGRAGYTF

D gene: .
clone size: .
J gene: TRBJ1-2
V gene: TRBV7-9
CDR3 DNA: TGTGCCAGCAGCCCGTCCGTGGCGGATGGCTACACCTTC
CDR3 protein: CASSPSVADGYTF

D gene: TRBD2
clone size: .
J gene: TRBJ2-7
V gene: TRBV5-4
CDR3 DNA: TGTGCCAGCAGCTCGGGACTAGACTCCTACGAGCAGTACTTC
CDR3 protein: CASSSGLDSYEQYF

D gene: .
clone size: .
J gene: TRBJ1-6
V gene: TRBV5-4
CDR3 DNA: TGTGCCAGCAGCCCGGAGCGGAACGAAAATAATTCACCCCTCCACTTT
CDR3 protein: CASSPERNENNSPLHF

D gene: TRBD2
clone size: once
J gene: TRBJ2-1
V gene: TRBV6-1
CDR3 DNA: TGTGCCAGCAGTGAAGGGACTAGCATCCATGAGCAGTTCTTC
CDR3 protein: CASSEGTSIHEQFF

D gene: TRBD1
clone size: .
J gene: TRBJ1-3
V gene: TRBV6-5
CDR3 DNA: TGTGCCAGCAGACCCCGGGACAGCTCTGGAAACACCATATATTTT
CDR3 protein: CASRPRDSSGNTIYF

D gene: .
clone size: .
J gene: TRBJ2-5
V gene: TRBV7-8
CDR3 DNA: TGTGCCAGCAGCCTCCGGGCCCAGGGAGAGACCCAGTACTTC
CDR3 protein: CASSLRAQGETQYF

D gene: TRBD1
clone size: .
J gene: TRBJ1-4
V gene: TRBV4-2
CDR3 DNA: TGTGCCAGCAGCCAAGAAGTGGGGAGGACAGGGTATGAAAAACTGTTTTTT
CDR3 protein: CASSQEVGRTGYEKLFF

D gene: TRBD1
clone size: .
J gene: TRBJ2-2
V gene: TRBV6-5
CDR3 DNA: TGTGCCAGCACTCCGGGACAGCCTAACACCGGGGAGCTGTTTTTT
CDR3 protein: CASTPGQPNTGELFF

D gene: TRBD1
clone size: .
J gene: TRBJ2-1
V gene: TRBV7-3
CDR3 DNA: TGTGCCAGCAGCTCCTCCGGGACAGGCCCGAATGAGCAGTTCTTC
CDR3 protein: CASSSSGTGPNEQFF

D gene: .
clone size: once
J gene: TRBJ2-1
V gene: TRBV5-4
CDR3 DNA: TGTGCCAGCAGGGACTACGGCGGCAGCTCCTACAATGAGCAGTTCTTC
CDR3 protein: CASRDYGGSSYNEQFF

D gene: TRBD1
clone size: .
J gene: TRBJ1-1
V gene: TRBV18
CDR3 DNA: TGTGCCAGCTCACCCGGACAGGGGCTCACTGAAGCTTTCTTT
CDR3 protein: CASSPGQGLTEAFF

D gene: TRBD1
clone size: .
J gene: TRBJ2-2
V gene: TRBV28
CDR3 DNA: TGTGCCAGCAAAATAGGCGGGACAGGGAACACCGGGGAGCTGTTTTTT
CDR3 protein: CASKIGGTGNTGELFF

D gene: TRBD1
clone size: few
J gene: TRBJ1-2
V gene: TRBV28
CDR3 DNA: TGTGCCAGCAGTGGCAGGGGGCTTTATGGCTACACCTTC
CDR3 protein: CASSGRGLYGYTF

D gene: TRBD1
clone size: .
J gene: TRBJ2-5
V gene: TRBV7-2
CDR3 DNA: TGTGCCAGCAGCTTAGGGGACAGGGGGTACCAAGAGACCCAGTACTTC
CDR3 protein: CASSLGDRGYQETQYF

D gene: TRBD1
clone size: .
J gene: TRBJ1-4
V gene: TRBV30
CDR3 DNA: TGTGCCTGGAGCGGGACAGGGGGCACAACTAATGAAAAACTGTTTTTT
CDR3 protein: CAWSGTGGTTNEKLFF

D gene: TRBD2
clone size: .
J gene: TRBJ2-1
V gene: TRBV9
CDR3 DNA: TGTGCCAGCATGGGGCGGGAGGCAAACAATGAGCAGTTCTTC
CDR3 protein: CASMGREANNEQFF

D gene: TRBD2
clone size: .
J gene: TRBJ2-2
V gene: TRBV7-9
CDR3 DNA: TGTGCCAGCACCCAAACTTTCGGGACTAGGTTGAACACCGGGGAGCTGTTTTTT
CDR3 protein: CASTQTFGTRLNTGELFF

D gene: .
clone size: .
J gene: TRBJ2-3
V gene: TRBV4-1
CDR3 DNA: TGCGCCAGCAGCCAAGATAGCAGCACAGATACGCAGTATTTT
CDR3 protein: CASSQDSSTDTQYF

D gene: TRBD1
clone size: .
J gene: TRBJ1-5
V gene: TRBV10-3
CDR3 DNA: TGTGCCATCAGTGAACGACAGGGGGCGAGCAATCAGCCCCAGCATTTT
CDR3 protein: CAISERQGASNQPQHF

D gene: TRBD2
clone size: .
J gene: TRBJ2-3
V gene: TRBV5-4
CDR3 DNA: TGTGCCAGCAGCCTGACTAGCGGGGGCACAGATACGCAGTATTTT
CDR3 protein: CASSLTSGGTDTQYF

D gene: .
clone size: once
J gene: TRBJ2-7
V gene: TRBV15
CDR3 DNA: TGTGCCACCAGCAGAGATGTCACCGCAAGGGGTGCTTACTTC
CDR3 protein: CATSRDVTARGAYF

D gene: .
clone size: .
J gene: TRBJ1-1
V gene: TRBV21-1
CDR3 DNA: TGTGCCAGCAGCAGAGAGAGGGCAGGGGGCACTGAAGCTTTCTTT
CDR3 protein: CASSRERAGGTEAFF

D gene: .
clone size: .
J gene: TRBJ1-2
V gene: TRBV6-4
CDR3 DNA: TGTGCCAGCAGTCCCTACCCGGAGGGATACTATGGCTACACCTTC
CDR3 protein: CASSPYPEGYYGYTF

D gene: .
clone size: .
J gene: TRBJ2-1
V gene: TRBV7-2
CDR3 DNA: TGTGCCAGCAGCTTAGAACTAGCCAGGAATGAGCAGTTCTTC
CDR3 protein: CASSLELARNEQFF

D gene: TRBD2
clone size: few
J gene: TRBJ2-5
V gene: TRBV5-4
CDR3 DNA: TGTGCCAGCAGCTCGGGACTAGCGGGGCTTGAGACCCAGTACTTC
CDR3 protein: CASSSGLAGLETQYF

D gene: TRBD1
clone size: .
J gene: TRBJ2-1
V gene: TRBV6-4
CDR3 DNA: TGTGCCAGCAGTGATGGTCAGGGGGTTCACAATGAGCAGTTCTTC
CDR3 protein: CASSDGQGVHNEQFF

D gene: TRBD1
clone size: .
J gene: TRBJ1-2
V gene: TRBV29-1
CDR3 DNA: TGCAGCGTCGCACAGGGGAAGAGGGATGGCTACACCTTC
CDR3 protein: CSVAQGKRDGYTF

D gene: .
clone size: .
J gene: TRBJ1-6
V gene: TRBV7-2
CDR3 DNA: TGTGCCAGCAGCTTAGGGACAGTTAATTCACCCCTCCACTTT
CDR3 protein: CASSLGTVNSPLHF